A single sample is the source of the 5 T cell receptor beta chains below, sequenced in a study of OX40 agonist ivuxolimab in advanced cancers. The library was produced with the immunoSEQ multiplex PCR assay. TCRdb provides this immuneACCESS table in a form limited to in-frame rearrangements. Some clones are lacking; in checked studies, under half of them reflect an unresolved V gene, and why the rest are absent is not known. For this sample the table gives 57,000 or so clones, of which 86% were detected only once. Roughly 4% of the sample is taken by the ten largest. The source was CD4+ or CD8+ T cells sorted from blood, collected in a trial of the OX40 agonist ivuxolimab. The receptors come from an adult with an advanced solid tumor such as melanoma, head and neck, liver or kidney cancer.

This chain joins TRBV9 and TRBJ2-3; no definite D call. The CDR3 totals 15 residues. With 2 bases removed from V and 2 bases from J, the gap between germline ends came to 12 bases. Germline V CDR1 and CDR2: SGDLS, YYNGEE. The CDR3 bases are TGTGCCAGCAGCGTGGTCCCCCAGCACACAGATACGCAGTATTTT. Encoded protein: CASSVVPQHTDTQYF.

Here the CDR3 reads CASSLSPGDGANVLTF. The CDR3 DNA reads as TGTGCCAGCAGCTTGTCCCCGGGGGATGGGGCCAACGTCCTGACTTTC. The chain is built from TRBV5-5 and TRBJ2-6; weak D call: TRBD2 (6 bases). The CDR3 covers 16 residues. Trimming took 1 base from V and 3 from J, leaving 11 bases between them. Germline CDR1 reads SGHKS; CDR2 reads YYEKEE (reference sequence).

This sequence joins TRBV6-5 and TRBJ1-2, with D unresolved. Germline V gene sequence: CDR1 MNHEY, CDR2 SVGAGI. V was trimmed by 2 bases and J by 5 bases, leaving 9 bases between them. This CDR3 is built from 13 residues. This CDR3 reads CASSYRADYGYTF. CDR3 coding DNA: TGTGCCAGCAGTTACCGGGCGGATTATGGCTACACCTTC.

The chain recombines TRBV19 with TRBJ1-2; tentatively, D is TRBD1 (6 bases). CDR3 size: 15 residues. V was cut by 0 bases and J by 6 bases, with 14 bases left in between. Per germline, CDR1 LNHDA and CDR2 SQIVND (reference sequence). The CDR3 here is CASSIDRGRRHGYTF. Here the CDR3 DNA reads TGTGCCAGTAGTATAGATCGGGGGCGCAGACATGGCTACACCTTC.

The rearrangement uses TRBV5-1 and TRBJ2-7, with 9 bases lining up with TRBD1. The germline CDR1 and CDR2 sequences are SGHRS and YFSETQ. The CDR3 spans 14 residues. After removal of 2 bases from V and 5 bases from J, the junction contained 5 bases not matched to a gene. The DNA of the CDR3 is TGCGCCAGCAGCTTTCCCGGGACAGGGAACGAGCAGTACTTC. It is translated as CASSFPGTGNEQYF.